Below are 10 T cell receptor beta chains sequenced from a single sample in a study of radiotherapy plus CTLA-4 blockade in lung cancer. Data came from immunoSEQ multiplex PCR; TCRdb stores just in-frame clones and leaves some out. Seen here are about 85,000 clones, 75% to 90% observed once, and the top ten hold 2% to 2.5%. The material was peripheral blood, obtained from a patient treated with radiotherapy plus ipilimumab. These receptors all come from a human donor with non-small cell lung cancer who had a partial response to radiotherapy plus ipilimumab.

This CDR3 is CASSGPGQGSNQPQHF. CDR3 DNA sequence: TGTGCCAGCAGTGGCCCGGGACAGGGCTCAAATCAGCCCCAGCATTTT. The chain uses TRBV28 and TRBJ1-5, with TRBD1 matching over 9 bases. The ends lost 5 bases at V and 4 bases at J; junction bases unmatched: 9. CDR1 MDHEN and CDR2 SYDVKM come from the germline V gene. CDR3 size: 16 residues. Filled out from reference TRBV28 and TRBJ1-5, the complete variable domain reads DVKVTQSSRYLVKRTGEKVFLECVQDMDHENMFWYRQDPGLGLRLIYFSYDVKMKEKGDIPEGYSVSREKKERFSLILESASTNQTSMYLCASSGPGQGSNQPQHFGDGTRLSIL.

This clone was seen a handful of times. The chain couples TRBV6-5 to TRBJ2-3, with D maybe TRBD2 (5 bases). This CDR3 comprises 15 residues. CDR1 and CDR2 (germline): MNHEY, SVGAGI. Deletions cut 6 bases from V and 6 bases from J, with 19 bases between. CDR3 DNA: TGTGCCAGCAGAGAAAGGACGGGGAGAGGGGATACGCAGTATTTT. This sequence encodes CASRERTGRGDTQYF.

Here the CDR3 reads CASSPYRGQGENEQYF. CDR3 DNA: TGTGCCAGCAGTCCCTATCGGGGACAGGGAGAGAACGAGCAGTACTTC. V usage is TRBV28 and J usage is TRBJ2-7; TRBD1 matches at 9 bases. The CDR3 loop spans 16 amino acids. With V trimmed by 5 bases and J by 5 bases, 13 bases remained unmatched. Germline V gives CDR1 MDHEN, CDR2 SYDVKM.

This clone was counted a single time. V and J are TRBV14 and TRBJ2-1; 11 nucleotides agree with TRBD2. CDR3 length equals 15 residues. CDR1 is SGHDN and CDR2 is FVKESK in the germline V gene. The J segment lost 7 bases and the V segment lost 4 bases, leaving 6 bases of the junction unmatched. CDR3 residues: CASSRSGRVINEQFF. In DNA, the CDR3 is TGTGCCAGCAGCCGTAGCGGGAGGGTAATTAATGAGCAGTTCTTC.

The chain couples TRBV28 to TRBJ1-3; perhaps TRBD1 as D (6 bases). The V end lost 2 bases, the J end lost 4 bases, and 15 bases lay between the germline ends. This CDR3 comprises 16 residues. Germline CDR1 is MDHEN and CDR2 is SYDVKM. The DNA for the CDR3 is TGTGCCAGCAGTTTAACGGCAGGGGCCAGAGGAAACACCATATATTTT. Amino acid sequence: CASSLTAGARGNTIYF.

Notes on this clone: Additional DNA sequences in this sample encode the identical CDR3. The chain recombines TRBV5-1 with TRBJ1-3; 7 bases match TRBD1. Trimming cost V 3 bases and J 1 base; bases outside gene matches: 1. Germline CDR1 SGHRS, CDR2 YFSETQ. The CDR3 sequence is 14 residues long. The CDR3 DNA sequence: TGCGCCAGCAGCTCACAGGGGTCTGGAAACACCATATATTTT. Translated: CASSSQGSGNTIYF.

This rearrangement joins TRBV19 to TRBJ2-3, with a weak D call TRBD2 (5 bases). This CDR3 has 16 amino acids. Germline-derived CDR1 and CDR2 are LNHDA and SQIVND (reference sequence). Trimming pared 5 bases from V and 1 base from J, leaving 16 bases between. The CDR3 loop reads CASSPSGGLRTDTQYF. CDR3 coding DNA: TGTGCCAGTAGTCCCTCAGGCGGGCTCCGCACAGATACGCAGTATTTT.

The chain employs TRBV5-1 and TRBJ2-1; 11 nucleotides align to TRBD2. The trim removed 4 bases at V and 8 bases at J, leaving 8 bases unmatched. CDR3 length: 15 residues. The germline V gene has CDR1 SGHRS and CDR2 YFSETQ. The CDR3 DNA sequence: TGCGCCAGCAGCGCGACTAGCGGGACCGCCCATGAGCAGTTCTTC. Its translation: CASSATSGTAHEQFF.

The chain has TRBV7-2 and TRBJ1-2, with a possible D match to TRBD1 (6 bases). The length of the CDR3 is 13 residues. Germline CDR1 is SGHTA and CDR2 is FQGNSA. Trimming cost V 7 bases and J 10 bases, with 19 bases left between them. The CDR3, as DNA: TGTGCCAGCAACTCCAAGAACAGGGAGAACTACACCTTC. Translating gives CASNSKNRENYTF.

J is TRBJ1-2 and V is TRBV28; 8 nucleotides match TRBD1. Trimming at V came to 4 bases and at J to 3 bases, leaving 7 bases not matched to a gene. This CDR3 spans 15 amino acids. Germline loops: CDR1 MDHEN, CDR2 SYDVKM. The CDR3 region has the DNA TGTGCCAGCAGTTCGTACTCAGGGGGCCACTATGGCTACACCTTC. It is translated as CASSSYSGGHYGYTF.